This T cell receptor beta chain was sequenced in a study of T cell responses to AZD1222 COVID-19 vaccine (dated by TCRdb to about 2021). Notes on the research overall: A total of roughly 240 trial participants underwent TCR sequencing, of whom about 210 received two doses of AZD1222 and 26 received two doses of the MenACWY control vaccine. Trial participants were enrolled into age subgroups of 18-55, 56-69 and 70-plus years, which contained approximately 150, 28 and 58 TCR-sequenced participants, respectively.

In light of the paper, this sample's time point label describes: about 28 days (+/-7) after the second vaccine dose. AZD1222 recipients with second doses at about 4 weeks or about 12 weeks were pooled, because spike-specific TCR depth and breadth did not differ between schedules. Vaccinee samples came from UK trials COV001 and COV002, including a single-blind randomized controlled phase 2/3 trial of AZD1222 (ChAdOx1 nCoV-19) in healthy adults. Trial participant PBMC samples were collected at day 0 and day 28 after the second dose for TCRbeta chain sequencing. Remarks on this clone: There is no known antigen for this receptor. No per-base quality is available; no much larger clone lies one base away.

The CDR3 regions of human TCRbeta chains were analyzed by immunosequencing. As for the authors' bioinformatics: TCRs in the repertoires were compared against a reference library of SARS-CoV-2-specific TCRs that had been generated with the MIRA antigen-specificity platform. Breadth meant the fraction of unique TCRs that were SARS-CoV-2-associated, whereas depth meant the fraction of total T cells that were SARS-CoV-2-associated. Using the MIRA data, each spike-specific TCR was assigned both to the spike region to which the TCR was reactive and to a CD4 or CD8 class. Log10-transformed breadth and depth values were compared by one-way ANOVA with Sidak's multiple comparisons tests. TCRdb obtained this table from immuneACCESS and retained in-frame rearrangements with V and J assigned. These tables miss some clones; where compared with another copy, unresolved V genes account for less than half of the shortfall, and the remainder is unexplained. The V and J calls and clone size come from that table; D and trimming were worked out from the DNA. Here the sample has fewer than 120,000 clones; roughly 93% occur a single time. The ten largest clones add up to approximately 2.9% of the sample.

General conclusions and limits of the study: Participants were mostly white British and included more females than males, and it was suggested by the authors that clonal diversity may have been underestimated. Because no day 14 peak-response samples were available, the repertoires could be characterized only after the peak T cell response. Spike-specific TCR breadth and depth rose significantly after two AZD1222 doses compared with day 0 and with MenACWY recipients. Epitopes outside the regions mutated in the B.1.351 and B.1.1.7 variants were reportedly recognized by nearly half of the unique spike-specific TCRs. Conclusions about previously exposed vaccinees are limited, since just six AZD1222 recipients were seropositive for SARS-CoV-2 at baseline. The whole spike protein was spanned by vaccine-associated CD4 TCRs, and dominant responses were seen in regions 160-218 and 743-854. The 56-69-year group was small, and its depth increase did not reach significance, likely because of low power.

V is cut by 2 bases and J by 3 bases, and the space between the germline ends is 5 bases. The CDR3 numbers 13 residues from cysteine through phenylalanine. Of the read, only the CDR3 DNA is kept; its 39 bases are in frame from base 1. Looking up the germline V gene yields CDR1 SGHRS and CDR2 YFSETQ. The chain is assembled from TRBV5-1 and TRBJ2-2; the D gene cannot be named for sure. The clonotype was recovered from an adult who received the AZD1222 COVID-19 vaccine. The starting material was peripheral blood, obtained 28 days after the second AZD1222 dose. The sequenced DNA: TGCGCCAGCAGCTTCCGGGACACCGGGGAGCTGTTTTTT. It translates as CASSFRDTGELFF.